The next 2 T cell receptor beta chains were all read from a single sample in a study of T cells in Graves' hyperthyroidism and ophthalmopathy. What was amplified from RNA transcripts were TCR beta CDR3 regions. The TCR CDR3 was amplified in a first-round RT-PCR using the HTBI primer set. MiXCR, applied by TCRdb to the multiplex PCR reads, yields one record per CDR3 protein. The table has fewer than 700,000 distinct CDR3 sequences, 15% to 20% seen once. The sequencing sample was made of blood. The receptors stem from a young woman with Graves' ophthalmopathy.

This clonotype was counted ten times or more. This chain uses TRBV3-1 with TRBJ2-1, with 7 bases that match TRBD2. Germline CDR1 reads LGHDT; CDR2 reads YNNKEL (reference sequence). The CDR3 spans 15 residues. Trimming cost V 1 base and J 7 bases; bases outside gene matches: 7. CDR3 nucleotides: TGTGCCAGCAGCCAAGGACTAGCCGCAGGGAATGAGCAGTTCTTC. It translates to CASSQGLAAGNEQFF.

The chain links TRBV11-2 to TRBJ2-7; D is perhaps TRBD2 (6 bases). The ends were cut back, 1 base at V and 6 bases at J, with 13 bases in the middle. The germline CDR1 and CDR2 sequences are SGHAT and FQNNGV. The CDR3 consists of 14 residues. The CDR3: CASSLGQEGVEQYF. In DNA, the CDR3 is TGTGCCAGCAGCTTAGGTCAGGAGGGAGTCGAGCAGTACTTC. The complete variable domain, with remaining parts taken from reference TRBV11-2 and TRBJ2-7, reads EAGVAQSPRYKIIEKRQSVAFWCNPISGHATLYWYQQILGQGPKLLIQFQNNGVVDDSQLPKDRFSAERLKGVDSTLKIQPAKLEDSAVYLCASSLGQEGVEQYFGPGTRLTVT.